What follows are 20 T cell receptor beta chains derived from one specimen sequenced in a study of T-cell reconstitution after alpha-beta-depleted transplantation in children. Researchers prepared the TCRbeta library using unique molecular identifiers, the study reports. Each CDR3 protein gets one entry after TCRdb re-called the PCR reads with MiXCR. The sample contains roughly 670,000 distinct CDR3 sequences, about an eighth of which appear only once. This specimen consisted of PBMCs, obtained before TCRalphabeta/CD19-depleted stem cell transplant. The receptors shown here come from a girl aged 2-10 years with congenital amegakaryocytic thrombocytopenia, due to receive a stem cell transplant.

This clonotype was observed at least ten times. This chain joins TRBV29-1 and TRBJ1-1, with 7 bases matching TRBD1. J lost 1 base, V lost 3 bases, and 5 bases had no gene match. Germline loops: CDR1 SQVTM, CDR2 ANQGSEA. The CDR3 loop spans 14 amino acids. In DNA form, the CDR3 reads TGCAGCGTTGACCCTGGACAGGCGAACACTGAAGCTTTCTTT. Its translation: CSVDPGQANTEAFF.

On this clonotype: A clone one base away is much larger, so this may be a read error. The chain employs TRBV12-3 or TRBV12-4 and TRBJ1-1; D unresolved. CDR3 length: 15 residues. The CDR3: CASSLAVLMNTEALF. The CDR3 DNA reads TGTGCCAGCAGTTTAGCGGTGCTAATGAACACTGAAGCTCTCTTT.

This clonotype was detected only a few times. The chain links TRBV12-3 or TRBV12-4 to TRBJ1-2; TRBD1 is a possible D gene (5 bases). Trimming took 3 bases from V and 6 from J, leaving 11 bases between them. The CDR3 spans 13 residues. The chain's CDR3 is CASSFEQVDGYTF. The DNA for the CDR3 is TGTGCCAGCAGTTTTGAACAGGTCGATGGCTACACCTTC.

This rearrangement joins TRBV20-1 to TRBJ2-1; the D gene is possibly TRBD2 (6 bases). Per germline, CDR1 DFQATT and CDR2 SNEGSKA (reference sequence). The CDR3 totals 15 residues. The V and J ends lost 1 base and 9 bases respectively, with 19 bases between them. CDR3 region: CSARGGTFGYGEQFF. The CDR3 nucleotides read TGCAGTGCTAGAGGGGGGACTTTCGGGTATGGTGAGCAGTTCTTC.

This clonotype was seen a few times. The chain has TRBV7-9 and TRBJ2-7, with TRBD1 identical over 9 bases. CDR1 is SEHNR, CDR2 FQNEAQ, per germline (reference sequence). The junction had 6 bases not matched to a gene; V was cut back by 2 bases and J by 4 bases. The CDR3 length is 15 residues. Written as DNA, the CDR3 is TGTGCCAGCAGCTTATCCGGGACAGGGCTTTACGAGCAGTACTTC. It specifies CASSLSGTGLYEQYF.

This clonotype has at least ten counts. The chain recombines TRBV12-3 or TRBV12-4 with TRBJ2-5; 7 bases fit TRBD2. The trim removed 4 bases at V and 0 bases at J, leaving 5 bases unmatched. The CDR3 spans 15 residues. The CDR3 sequence is CASSSGTTYQETQYF. The CDR3 nucleotides are TGTGCCAGCAGTTCCGGGACTACCTACCAAGAGACCCAGTACTTC.

This clonotype showed up just a few times. The genes are TRBV29-1 and TRBJ2-3, with D possibly matching TRBD1 (6 bases). V was shortened by 5 bases and J by 0 bases, with 9 bases between the two germline ends. The germline V gene has CDR1 SQVTM and CDR2 ANQGSEA. This CDR3 region has 13 residues. The CDR3 DNA is TGCAGCGTTTCAGGGGACAGCACAGATACGCAGTATTTT. Residues: CSVSGDSTDTQYF.

Ten or more counts support this clonotype. The V gene is TRBV20-1, the J gene TRBJ2-1, with D possibly called TRBD1 or TRBD2 (5 bases each). Germline lookup yields CDR1 DFQATT and CDR2 SNEGSKA (reference sequence). This CDR3 is built from 15 residues. In DNA, the CDR3 is TGCAGCGCGGAAAATCCCGGGACCGCGAACAATGAGCAGTTCTTC. It is translated as CSAENPGTANNEQFF.

This clonotype has ten or more counts. The rearrangement links TRBV7-9 to TRBJ2-5; possible D gene TRBD1, 6 bases. Trimming stripped 7 bases from V and 1 base from J, with 19 bases between. This CDR3 has 16 residues. The germline CDR1 and CDR2 sequences are SEHNR and FQNEAQ (reference sequence). The CDR3 loop is CASNKVGGMGQETQYF. As DNA, the CDR3 is TGTGCCAGCAACAAAGTTGGGGGCATGGGCCAAGAGACCCAGTACTTC.

This clonotype was detected ten times or more. J is TRBJ1-6 and V is TRBV20-1; D perhaps matches TRBD1 (5 bases). CDR3 size: 13 residues. V shed 1 base and J shed 8 bases, with 9 bases lying between them. Germline lookup yields CDR1 DFQATT and CDR2 SNEGSKA (reference sequence). This chain's CDR3 is CSARAGRDSPLHF. In DNA form, the CDR3 reads TGCAGTGCTAGAGCAGGGAGGGATTCACCCCTCCACTTT.

This chain uses TRBV5-1 with TRBJ2-7, with D unresolved. The germline CDR1 and CDR2 sequences are SGHRS and YFSETQ. This CDR3 is built from 16 residues. Trimming left V 0 bases short and J 5 bases short, with 18 bases between. This chain's CDR3 is CASSLAVGLVAHEQYF. In nucleotides, the CDR3 is TGCGCCAGCAGCTTGGCGGTCGGCCTAGTTGCCCACGAGCAGTACTTC.

This clonotype was recorded many times. V usage is TRBV6-1 and J usage is TRBJ1-3; 9 bases map to TRBD1. Germline loops: CDR1 MNHNS, CDR2 SASEGT. With V trimmed by 6 bases and J by 3 bases, 6 bases remained unmatched. The CDR3 runs 15 residues. The CDR3 reads CASRNWDRVGNTIYF. The CDR3 coding sequence is TGTGCCAGCAGAAACTGGGACAGGGTTGGAAACACCATATATTTT.

This clonotype was seen only a few times. The chain is built from TRBV4-1 and TRBJ2-7; 11 bases are shared with TRBD2. The CDR3 sequence is 17 residues long. CDR1 MGHRA and CDR2 YSYEKL come from the germline V gene. The V segment lost 1 base and the J segment 3 bases; nucleotides outside the gene matches: 8. The CDR3 here is CASSQAPTSGGLYEQYF. The CDR3 nucleotides are TGCGCCAGCAGCCAAGCCCCCACTAGCGGGGGCCTCTACGAGCAGTACTTC.

At least ten counts were recorded for this clonotype. The chain joins TRBV5-1 to TRBJ1-3, with D hard to call. Germline-derived CDR1 and CDR2 are SGHRS and YFSETQ. The CDR3 has 15 amino acids. V lost 0 bases, J lost 1 base, and 8 bases lay in between. DNA for the CDR3: TGCGCCAGCAGCTTGGGGTTCAATTCTGGAAACACCATATATTTT. Amino acid sequence: CASSLGFNSGNTIYF.

Ten or more counts support this clonotype. This chain uses TRBV5-1 with TRBJ2-7; D gene unclear. The CDR3 sequence is 14 residues long. Germline V gives CDR1 SGHRS, CDR2 YFSETQ. The V and J ends lost 1 base and 5 bases respectively, with 13 bases between them. CDR3 coding DNA: TGCGCCAGCAGCTTGACAGAAGGTAGTAACGAGCAGTACTTC. The encoded protein is CASSLTEGSNEQYF.

This chain links TRBV12-5 with TRBJ2-3; D uncertain. Trimming stripped 1 base from V and 2 bases from J, with 16 bases between. Germline V gene sequence: CDR1 LGHNT, CDR2 FRNRAP. This CDR3 is built from 17 residues. CDR3 DNA sequence: TGTGCTAGTGGTTTGGATTTTCTAACCTGGAACACAGATACGCAGTATTTT. The encoded protein is CASGLDFLTWNTDTQYF.

This clonotype was counted at least ten times. This sequence joins TRBV20-1 and TRBJ2-1; 7 bases agree with TRBD2. The length of the CDR3 is 14 residues. The germline gives CDR1 DFQATT, CDR2 SNEGSKA (reference sequence). After removal of 0 bases from V and 8 bases from J, the junction contained 7 bases not matched to a gene. The CDR3 nucleotides are TGCAGTGCTAGAGAGCGGGAGTCCCGACATGAGCAGTTCTTC. This codes for CSARERESRHEQFF.

The count of this clonotype is one. The V call is TRBV9, the J call TRBJ2-2, with 8 nucleotides matching TRBD2. The V gene end was trimmed by 2 bases and the J gene end by 4 bases; junction bases not matched to a gene: 4. This CDR3 has 15 residues. Germline V gene sequence: CDR1 SGDLS, CDR2 YYNGEE. The CDR3 DNA sequence: TGTGCCAGCAGCGTCAGCGGGAGTACCACCGGGGAGCTGTTTTTT. It translates to CASSVSGSTTGELFF.

This chain uses TRBV5-1 with TRBJ2-6; D not resolved. Germline values: CDR1 SGHRS, CDR2 YFSETQ. Trimming left V 3 bases short and J 1 base short, with 5 bases between. This CDR3 spans 14 amino acids. The CDR3 sequence is CASSWGSGANVLTF. The CDR3 bases are TGCGCCAGCAGCTGGGGATCTGGGGCCAACGTCCTGACTTTC.

This clonotype was observed many times. The chain combines TRBV15 with TRBJ1-2; D unresolved. Germline assignment: CDR1 LNHNV and CDR2 YYDKDF (reference sequence). The length of the CDR3 is 12 residues. The V and J ends lost 7 bases and 2 bases respectively, with 8 bases between them. The CDR3 reads CATKGLNYGYTF. For the CDR3, the DNA is TGTGCCACCAAAGGTCTGAACTATGGCTACACCTTC.